This entry features one T cell receptor (beta chain) sequence. Per the germline V gene, CDR1 is KGHSH and CDR2 is LQKENI. V lost 5 bases and J lost 9; bases outside the gene matches: 11. The CDR3 is made up of 16 amino acids. This sample's time point: newly diagnosed GD, antithyroid drugs for less than 3 months. The authors made the TCR library using RNA they extracted from PBMCs. Graves' disease diagnosis was established per American Thyroid Association guidelines. The entry originates in a study of regulatory T cells in long-lasting Graves disease. Study information: Newly diagnosed Graves' patients took antithyroid drugs under 3 months.

iRepertoire HTBI primers and Arm-PCR of CDR3 regions built TCR beta libraries. TCRdb re-analysed the multiplex PCR reads in MiXCR, keeping a single row per CDR3 protein. The sample has hundreds of thousands of distinct CDR3 sequences; 15% to 20% are singletons. These records were also assigned to another study, of T cells in Graves' hyperthyroidism and ophthalmopathy. That source reports: Researchers barred patients who had uncontrolled infection, other autoimmune disease, pregnancy or lactation.

The gene calls are TRBV18 and TRBJ2-1; TRBD2 aligns across 12 bases. The sequence derives from a woman aged 25 to 39 with Graves disease. The sample here was peripheral blood mononuclear cells (PBMCs), taken at new diagnosis, from a patient treated with antithyroid drugs. The CDR3 sequence: CASSASSGGAPTEQFF. CDR3 bases: TGTGCCAGCTCAGCCTCTAGCGGGGGGGCCCCCACTGAGCAGTTCTTC. Based on the CDR3 plus reference TRBV18 and TRBJ2-1, the full variable domain is NAGVMQNPRHLVRRRGQEARLRCSPMKGHSHVYWYRQLPEEGLKFMVYLQKENIIDESGMPKERFSAEFPKEGPSILRIQQVVRGDSAAYFCASSASSGGAPTEQFFGPGTRLTVL.